This TCR beta chain was observed in a study of T cells in Graves' hyperthyroidism and ophthalmopathy. In the study overall: Before treatment of any kind, peripheral blood was taken at initial diagnosis.

Only a few counts were recorded for this clonotype. Germline assignment: CDR1 MNHNS and CDR2 SASEGT. The V end was cut by 2 bases, the J end by 3 bases, with 5 bases between. This CDR3 is built from 13 residues. RNA transcripts were the template for amplifying TCR beta CDR3 regions. The HTBI set primed first-round TCR CDR3 RT-PCR. In TCRdb, the multiplex PCR reads were re-called with MiXCR into one record per CDR3 protein. The sample records about 640,000 distinct CDR3 sequences, less than 25% being singletons. The material sequenced was blood. The sequence was collected from a man aged 25-45 years with Graves' ophthalmopathy. This chain uses TRBV6-1 with TRBJ1-5; D remains ambiguous. The CDR3 coding sequence is TGTGCCAGCAGTGAACAGAACAATCAGCCCCAGCATTTT. Its protein is CASSEQNNQPQHF.